A selection of T cell receptor beta chains follows, all from one sample in a study of blood T cell repertoires in COVID-19. Sequencing was performed with immunoSEQ multiplex PCR; in TCRdb, only in-frame clones are kept and a portion is missing. In the table there are fewer than 90,000 clones, 80% of which are singletons. The sequencing input was peripheral blood. The source is a woman older than 75 with acute or convalescent COVID-19. Both conserved end residues are part of each CDR3. The D gene is left open where the match is weak. A row's size may be missing; if present it is once, few, many or a size class.

abundance: -
v_gene: TRBV11-2
d_gene: TRBD2
j_gene: TRBJ2-4
CDR3aa: CASSSTLADKNIQYF
CDR3nt: TGTGCCAGCAGCTCAACTCTAGCGGACAAAAACATTCAGTACTTC

abundance: few
v_gene: TRBV5-5
d_gene: -
j_gene: TRBJ1-3
CDR3aa: CASSLIRGSGNTIYF
CDR3nt: TGTGCCAGCAGCTTAATTCGAGGCTCTGGAAACACCATATATTTT

abundance: -
v_gene: TRBV21-1
d_gene: -
j_gene: TRBJ2-7
CDR3aa: CASSKGTGGYEQYF
CDR3nt: TGTGCCAGCAGCAAAGGGACAGGGGGCTACGAGCAGTACTTC

abundance: -
v_gene: TRBV5-5
d_gene: -
j_gene: TRBJ2-5
CDR3aa: CASSLMWRAAQETQYF
CDR3nt: TGTGCCAGCAGCTTGATGTGGAGGGCAGCGCAAGAGACCCAGTACTTC

abundance: -
v_gene: TRBV6-6
d_gene: -
j_gene: TRBJ2-3
CDR3aa: CASSYITDTQYF
CDR3nt: TGTGCCAGCAGTTACATTACTGATACGCAGTATTTT

abundance: -
v_gene: TRBV5-4
d_gene: -
j_gene: TRBJ1-1
CDR3aa: CASSLDPVNTEAFF
CDR3nt: TGTGCCAGCAGCTTGGACCCAGTGAACACTGAAGCTTTCTTT

abundance: -
v_gene: TRBV30
d_gene: -
j_gene: TRBJ2-2
CDR3aa: CAWSGHGELFF
CDR3nt: TGTGCCTGGAGTGGTCACGGGGAGCTGTTTTTT

abundance: -
v_gene: TRBV5-3
d_gene: TRBD1
j_gene: TRBJ1-4
CDR3aa: CARSWGQSCNEKLFF
CDR3nt: TGTGCCAGAAGCTGGGGACAGTCATGTAATGAAAAACTGTTTTTT

abundance: -
v_gene: TRBV7-2
d_gene: TRBD2
j_gene: TRBJ2-1
CDR3aa: CASSLRGGGYNEQFF
CDR3nt: TGTGCCAGCAGCTTACGCGGCGGGGGGTACAATGAGCAGTTCTTC

abundance: once
v_gene: TRBV6-5
d_gene: TRBD2
j_gene: TRBJ2-3
CDR3aa: CASGRTSANTDTQYF
CDR3nt: TGTGCCAGCGGCAGGACTAGCGCTAACACAGATACGCAGTATTTT

abundance: -
v_gene: TRBV18
d_gene: -
j_gene: TRBJ1-6
CDR3aa: CASSPADNSPLHF
CDR3nt: TGTGCCAGCTCACCGGCAGATAATTCACCCCTCCACTTT

abundance: -
v_gene: TRBV27
d_gene: -
j_gene: TRBJ1-2
CDR3aa: CASRKGGLDYGYTF
CDR3nt: TGTGCCAGCAGAAAAGGGGGACTAGACTATGGCTACACCTTC

abundance: -
v_gene: TRBV9
d_gene: -
j_gene: TRBJ2-7
CDR3aa: CASSVDQNSYEQYF
CDR3nt: TGTGCCAGCAGCGTAGACCAGAACTCCTACGAGCAGTACTTC

abundance: -
v_gene: TRBV5-1
d_gene: TRBD1
j_gene: TRBJ1-1
CDR3aa: CASSLGAGGASEAFF
CDR3nt: TGCGCCAGCAGCTTGGGGGCAGGGGGCGCATCCGAAGCTTTCTTT

abundance: -
v_gene: TRBV7-2
d_gene: -
j_gene: TRBJ2-1
CDR3aa: CASRSNGRSYNEQFF
CDR3nt: TGTGCCAGCAGGTCGAATGGGAGGTCTTACAATGAGCAGTTCTTC

abundance: -
v_gene: TRBV3-1/TRBV3-2
d_gene: TRBD2
j_gene: TRBJ2-7
CDR3aa: CASSLTSGGDEQYF
CDR3nt: TGTGCCAGCAGCCTGACTAGCGGGGGAGACGAGCAGTACTTC

abundance: once
v_gene: TRBV6-5
d_gene: -
j_gene: TRBJ1-3
CDR3aa: CASSSPTGSGNTIYF
CDR3nt: TGTGCCAGCAGTTCTCCAACAGGTTCTGGAAACACCATATATTTT

abundance: once
v_gene: TRBV7-2
d_gene: TRBD1
j_gene: TRBJ1-2
CDR3aa: CASSLGQGARAYGYTF
CDR3nt: TGTGCCAGCAGCTTAGGTCAGGGGGCGCGCGCCTATGGCTACACCTTC

abundance: -
v_gene: TRBV5-4
d_gene: -
j_gene: TRBJ2-5
CDR3aa: CASSLGGRNQETQYF
CDR3nt: TGTGCCAGCAGCCTCGGGGGGCGGAACCAAGAGACCCAGTACTTC

abundance: once
v_gene: TRBV10-3
d_gene: TRBD1
j_gene: TRBJ1-6
CDR3aa: CAISESRTGGFNSPLHF
CDR3nt: TGTGCCATCAGTGAGTCTAGGACAGGGGGATTTAATTCACCCCTCCACTTT

abundance: -
v_gene: TRBV5-1
d_gene: -
j_gene: TRBJ2-7
CDR3aa: CASSLAKSDTGSYEQYF
CDR3nt: TGCGCCAGCAGCTTGGCCAAATCGGACACCGGATCCTACGAGCAGTACTTC

abundance: -
v_gene: TRBV20-1
d_gene: -
j_gene: TRBJ2-3
CDR3aa: CSASSDPGGTDTQYF
CDR3nt: TGCAGTGCTAGTTCCGACCCCGGGGGCACAGATACGCAGTATTTT

abundance: -
v_gene: TRBV10-1
d_gene: -
j_gene: TRBJ2-3
CDR3aa: CASSELSGTQYF
CDR3nt: TGCGCCAGCAGTGAACTATCGGGTACGCAGTATTTT

abundance: -
v_gene: TRBV19
d_gene: -
j_gene: TRBJ2-1
CDR3aa: CASRPQSGSYNEQFF
CDR3nt: TGTGCCAGTAGGCCTCAAAGCGGGTCCTACAATGAGCAGTTCTTC

abundance: -
v_gene: TRBV6-5
d_gene: -
j_gene: TRBJ1-1
CDR3aa: CASSYSGGRGNTEAFF
CDR3nt: TGTGCCAGCAGTTACTCAGGAGGGAGGGGGAACACTGAAGCTTTCTTT

abundance: once
v_gene: TRBV7-9
d_gene: TRBD2
j_gene: TRBJ2-5
CDR3aa: CASSLGVPGGETQYF
CDR3nt: TGTGCCAGCAGCTTAGGGGTCCCGGGGGGAGAGACCCAGTACTTC

abundance: -
v_gene: TRBV13
d_gene: -
j_gene: TRBJ2-7
CDR3aa: CASSPQGRKQYF
CDR3nt: TGTGCCAGCAGCCCCCAGGGAAGGAAGCAGTACTTC

abundance: few
v_gene: TRBV10-1
d_gene: -
j_gene: TRBJ2-7
CDR3aa: CASSGAFSYEQYF
CDR3nt: TGCGCCAGCAGTGGGGCGTTTTCCTACGAGCAGTACTTC

abundance: -
v_gene: TRBV7-8
d_gene: -
j_gene: TRBJ2-2
CDR3aa: CASSVPPTGDFTGELFF
CDR3nt: TGTGCCAGCAGCGTCCCCCCGACAGGAGACTTCACCGGGGAGCTGTTTTTT

abundance: -
v_gene: TRBV14
d_gene: -
j_gene: TRBJ2-4
CDR3aa: CASSQDFGSGVKNIQYF
CDR3nt: TGTGCCAGCAGCCAAGATTTCGGGAGTGGGGTCAAAAACATTCAGTACTTC

abundance: once
v_gene: TRBV27
d_gene: -
j_gene: TRBJ2-7
CDR3aa: CASYAQWGPSPYEQYF
CDR3nt: TGTGCCAGCTATGCCCAGTGGGGGCCCTCCCCCTACGAGCAGTACTTC

abundance: -
v_gene: TRBV15
d_gene: TRBD2
j_gene: TRBJ2-3
CDR3aa: CATSREIAGGRADTQYF
CDR3nt: TGTGCCACCAGCAGAGAGATAGCGGGGGGGAGGGCAGATACGCAGTATTTT

abundance: -
v_gene: TRBV18
d_gene: -
j_gene: TRBJ1-2
CDR3aa: CASSAAQGSEGYTF
CDR3nt: TGTGCCAGCTCAGCCGCACAGGGAAGCGAGGGCTACACCTTC

abundance: -
v_gene: TRBV11-2
d_gene: TRBD1
j_gene: TRBJ2-1
CDR3aa: CASSRGQGAYNEQFF
CDR3nt: TGTGCCAGCAGCCGGGGACAGGGGGCCTACAATGAGCAGTTCTTC

abundance: -
v_gene: TRBV5-4
d_gene: -
j_gene: TRBJ2-5
CDR3aa: CASSLGAQETQYF
CDR3nt: TGTGCCAGCAGCTTGGGGGCACAAGAGACCCAGTACTTC

abundance: -
v_gene: TRBV6-5
d_gene: TRBD1
j_gene: TRBJ1-2
CDR3aa: CASSYSSGTEYYGYTF
CDR3nt: TGTGCCAGCAGTTACTCCTCCGGGACAGAGTACTATGGCTACACCTTC

abundance: few
v_gene: TRBV6-6
d_gene: -
j_gene: TRBJ2-1
CDR3aa: CASKRYNEQFF
CDR3nt: TGTGCCAGCAAACGGTACAATGAGCAGTTCTTC

abundance: -
v_gene: TRBV30
d_gene: -
j_gene: TRBJ2-2
CDR3aa: CALTSGLHTGELFF
CDR3nt: TGTGCCTTGACGAGCGGACTCCACACCGGGGAGCTGTTTTTT

abundance: -
v_gene: TRBV14
d_gene: -
j_gene: TRBJ2-3
CDR3aa: CASSASSPYNTQYF
CDR3nt: TGTGCCAGCAGCGCCTCATCCCCCTATAATACGCAGTATTTT

abundance: -
v_gene: TRBV2
d_gene: TRBD1
j_gene: TRBJ2-2
CDR3aa: CASIRDRATGELFF
CDR3nt: TGTGCCAGCATCCGGGACAGGGCCACCGGGGAGCTGTTTTTT

abundance: -
v_gene: TRBV7-7
d_gene: TRBD2
j_gene: TRBJ2-1
CDR3aa: CASSAGRTRNNEQFF
CDR3nt: TGTGCCAGCAGCGCAGGCCGGACTAGGAACAATGAGCAGTTCTTC

abundance: once
v_gene: TRBV21-1
d_gene: -
j_gene: TRBJ2-5
CDR3aa: CASSSGQGVEETQYF
CDR3nt: TGTGCCAGCAGCTCCGGACAGGGGGTAGAGGAGACCCAGTACTTC

abundance: -
v_gene: TRBV5-1
d_gene: TRBD2
j_gene: TRBJ2-7
CDR3aa: CASSLGAGVGEQYF
CDR3nt: TGCGCCAGCAGCTTGGGAGCGGGAGTAGGCGAGCAGTACTTC

abundance: -
v_gene: TRBV2
d_gene: -
j_gene: TRBJ2-1
CDR3aa: CASSRRQADNEQFF
CDR3nt: TGTGCCAGCAGCCGTAGACAGGCCGACAATGAGCAGTTCTTC

abundance: -
v_gene: TRBV24-1
d_gene: TRBD2
j_gene: TRBJ2-1
CDR3aa: CATSDGTSGAYNEQFF
CDR3nt: TGTGCCACCAGTGATGGTACTAGCGGGGCTTACAATGAGCAGTTCTTC

abundance: -
v_gene: TRBV9
d_gene: TRBD2
j_gene: TRBJ2-3
CDR3aa: CASSATSGGAIDTQYF
CDR3nt: TGTGCCAGCAGCGCGACTAGCGGGGGGGCCATAGATACGCAGTATTTT

abundance: few
v_gene: TRBV4-1
d_gene: TRBD2
j_gene: TRBJ2-2
CDR3aa: CASSQELAGANTGELFF
CDR3nt: TGCGCCAGCAGCCAAGAACTAGCGGGAGCGAACACCGGGGAGCTGTTTTTT

abundance: once
v_gene: TRBV6-5
d_gene: TRBD1
j_gene: TRBJ2-7
CDR3aa: CASSRQGRPSEQYF
CDR3nt: TGTGCCAGCAGCCGACAGGGGCGACCGTCCGAGCAGTACTTC

abundance: -
v_gene: TRBV15
d_gene: TRBD2
j_gene: TRBJ2-7
CDR3aa: CATSRGTSAPSYEQYF
CDR3nt: TGTGCCACCAGCAGAGGGACTAGCGCGCCCTCCTACGAGCAGTACTTC

abundance: few
v_gene: TRBV27
d_gene: TRBD2
j_gene: TRBJ2-2
CDR3aa: CASRGGVTDLNTGELFF
CDR3nt: TGTGCCAGCCGGGGGGGGGTAACGGACTTAAACACCGGGGAGCTGTTTTTT

abundance: -
v_gene: TRBV18
d_gene: TRBD2
j_gene: TRBJ2-1
CDR3aa: CASSPMASGSRNEQFF
CDR3nt: TGTGCCAGCTCACCGATGGCTAGCGGGAGTCGTAATGAGCAGTTCTTC

abundance: -
v_gene: TRBV5-1
d_gene: TRBD1
j_gene: TRBJ1-1
CDR3aa: CASTEPGQSLEAFF
CDR3nt: TGCGCCAGCACCGAGCCGGGACAGAGTTTAGAAGCTTTCTTT

abundance: -
v_gene: TRBV12-3/TRBV12-4
d_gene: -
j_gene: TRBJ1-1
CDR3aa: CASMNTPNTEAFF
CDR3nt: TGTGCCAGCATGAACACACCGAACACTGAAGCTTTCTTT

abundance: -
v_gene: TRBV5-1
d_gene: -
j_gene: TRBJ2-3
CDR3aa: CASSFPGETDTQYF
CDR3nt: TGCGCCAGCAGCTTTCCAGGGGAAACAGATACGCAGTATTTT

abundance: -
v_gene: TRBV29-1
d_gene: -
j_gene: TRBJ2-1
CDR3aa: CSGADSYNEQFF
CDR3nt: TGCAGCGGCGCGGATTCCTACAATGAGCAGTTCTTC

abundance: -
v_gene: TRBV6-2/TRBV6-3
d_gene: -
j_gene: TRBJ2-2
CDR3aa: CASSYYRGGAGELFF
CDR3nt: TGTGCCAGCAGTTACTACAGGGGCGGGGCCGGGGAGCTGTTTTTT

abundance: -
v_gene: TRBV9
d_gene: TRBD2
j_gene: TRBJ2-3
CDR3aa: CASSDRSGGGTDTQYF
CDR3nt: TGTGCCAGCAGCGACCGAAGCGGGGGGGGCACAGATACGCAGTATTTT

abundance: -
v_gene: TRBV4-1
d_gene: TRBD1
j_gene: TRBJ2-7
CDR3aa: CASSHPGGSYEQYF
CDR3nt: TGCGCCAGCAGCCACCCAGGGGGCTCCTACGAGCAGTACTTC